These 5 T cell receptor beta chains came from one sample sequenced in a study of shared clonotypes between healthy human individuals. Using immunoSEQ multiplex PCR, the repertoire was profiled, and TCRdb retains in-frame clones only, with some absent. The sample contains some 1,400,000 clones, around 95% of which appear only once. Sequencing input: naive CD4+ T cells sorted from blood. This sample's subset: CD45RA+ positively selected. These receptors originate from a man aged 30 to 39 in good health.

The V gene is TRBV6-1, the J gene TRBJ1-4; 7 positions match TRBD1. The CDR3 loop spans 13 amino acids. CDR1 and CDR2 (germline): MNHNS, SASEGT. The J segment lost 8 bases and the V segment lost 6 bases, leaving 6 bases of the junction unmatched. Written as DNA, the CDR3 is TGTGCCAGCAGCCGACAGGGCGGGGAAAAACTGTTTTTT. Translating it yields CASSRQGGEKLFF.

V gene TRBV5-1 combines with J gene TRBJ2-1; D tentatively fits TRBD1 or TRBD2 (5 bases each). Germline lookup yields CDR1 SGHRS and CDR2 YFSETQ. V was clipped by 5 bases and J by 2 bases, with 14 bases between them. The CDR3 loop spans 15 amino acids. The CDR3 bases are TGCGCCAGCAGTATGCGAGGGGTGACCTACAATGAGCAGTTCTTC. Its protein is CASSMRGVTYNEQFF.

This clone was counted a single time. This chain uses TRBV10-3 with TRBJ1-2, with D possibly matching TRBD1 (5 bases). The CDR3 contains 12 residues. Trimming shortened V by 7 bases and J by 3 bases, and 9 bases separated the two germline ends. Germline CDR1 is ENHRY and CDR2 is SYGVKD. This CDR3 is CAITQGDYGYTF. CDR3 bases: TGTGCCATCACGCAGGGTGACTATGGCTACACCTTC.

The J gene is TRBJ2-1, the V gene TRBV28; 7 bases align to TRBD2. The trim removed 3 bases at V and 7 bases at J, leaving 9 bases unmatched. The CDR3 length is 15 residues. Germline loops: CDR1 MDHEN, CDR2 SYDVKM. In DNA form, the CDR3 reads TGTGCCAGCAGTTTGGCGGGAGTTCGGGCGAATGAGCAGTTCTTC. Amino acid sequence: CASSLAGVRANEQFF.

V is TRBV9 and J is TRBJ1-1; 8 positions match TRBD1. Germline lookup yields CDR1 SGDLS and CDR2 YYNGEE. The CDR3 is made up of 14 amino acids. J gave up 4 bases and V 3 bases, and 5 bases lay outside the gene matches. This chain's CDR3 is CASSAQGATTEAFF. The DNA for the CDR3 is TGTGCCAGCAGCGCTCAGGGGGCTACCACTGAAGCTTTCTTT.